The present T cell receptor (beta chain) was sequenced within a study of shared clonotypes between healthy human individuals. Across the whole study: CD8 memory received one plate per donor, CD8 naive two, CD4 memory three and CD4 naive three.

This clone was recorded once. V was pared by 0 bases and J by 7 bases, with 13 bases between. This CDR3 comprises 15 residues. The germline V gene encodes CDR1 WSHSY and CDR2 SAAADI. This table comes from immunoSEQ multiplex PCR, and its TCRdb copy is limited to in-frame clones, with some not included. The table lists some 2.1 million clones, 85% to 95% of them singletons. What was sequenced was naive CD4+ T cells sorted from blood. Subset meaning: CD45RA+ positively selected. J is TRBJ2-1 and V is TRBV10-2, with D possibly TRBD1 on 6 matching bases. The TCR was taken from a man younger than 35 in good health. The CDR3 nucleotides are TGCGCCAGCAGTGAGTCGTCAGGGGTTACAAATGAGCAGTTCTTC. Its translation: CASSESSGVTNEQFF.